This passage covers 10 T cell receptor beta chains from one sample sequenced in a study of human T cells and chemical hapten exposure. TCRdb re-derived calls from the RACE reads in MiXCR, one entry per CDR3 protein. This table holds about 140,000 distinct CDR3 sequences, roughly 12% found once. The time point denotes: patch test 2, 6 weeks after DPC sensitization. Treatment denoted: therapeutic diphenylcyclopropenone sensitization with weekly scalp DPC. Material: whole blood, obtained in connection with sensitization to the hapten diphenylcyclopropenone (DPC). These receptors came from a woman between 50 and 59 years old with alopecia areata. Some clones in this sample may be carry-over from other donors' samples.

The sample holds many counts of this clonotype. This sequence joins TRBV10-3 and TRBJ2-2; 10 bases map to TRBD2. The CDR3 contains 15 residues. The V gene's germline CDR1 is ENHRY and CDR2 SYGVKD. Trimming at V came to 2 bases and at J to 3 bases, leaving 0 bases not matched to a gene. In nucleotides, the CDR3 is TGTGCCATCAGTGAGAGCGGGAGGGACACCGGGGAGCTGTTTTTT. Protein product: CAISESGRDTGELFF.

J is TRBJ1-1 and V is TRBV25-1; no clear D gene. The CDR3 spans 11 residues. V lost 4 bases to trimming and J lost 4 bases, with 4 bases between them. The V gene's germline CDR1 is MGHDK and CDR2 SYGVNS. The CDR3 sequence: CASSGFTEAFF. CDR3 coding DNA: TGTGCCAGCAGTGGCTTCACTGAAGCTTTCTTT. Combining the CDR3 with reference TRBV25-1 and TRBJ1-1 gives the whole variable domain EADIYQTPRYLVIGTGKKITLECSQTMGHDKMYWYQQDPGMELHLIHYSYGVNSTEKGDLSSESTVSRIRTEHFPLTLESARPSHTSQYLCASSGFTEAFFGQGTRLTVV.

The rearrangement links TRBV20-1 to TRBJ1-1; a weak D match, TRBD1 (5 bases). The CDR3 runs to 13 residues. The V gene lost 5 bases and the J gene lost 8 bases, with 18 bases spanning the gap. CDR1 and CDR2 from the germline V gene are DFQATT and SNEGSKA (reference sequence). This CDR3 is CSAPGTPAAEAFF. The CDR3, as DNA: TGCAGTGCTCCCGGGACCCCGGCGGCCGAAGCTTTCTTT.

The chain recombines TRBV6-1 with TRBJ2-2, with 8 bases identical to TRBD1. Trimming at V came to 5 bases and at J to 4 bases, leaving 6 bases not matched to a gene. CDR3 length: 15 residues. Germline V CDR1 and CDR2: MNHNS, SASEGT. In nucleotides, the CDR3 is TGTGCCAGCAGTAGGGACAGGTCTTTCACCGGGGAGCTGTTTTTT. Translating gives CASSRDRSFTGELFF.

This clonotype was seen ten or more times. CDR3: CASFGRSHQETQYF. DNA for the CDR3: TGTGCCAGCTTTGGGCGCTCCCATCAAGAGACCCAGTACTTC. V gene TRBV6-7 combines with J gene TRBJ2-5; D is unclear. TRBV6-7 is given ORF status, its function remaining uncertain. The CDR3 consists of 14 residues. V lost 8 bases and J lost 2, with 15 bases in between.

The chain recombines TRBV7-2 with TRBJ2-7, with TRBD2 matching 9 bases. The CDR3 has 15 residues. CDR1 SGHTA and CDR2 FQGNSA come from the germline V gene. With V trimmed by 3 bases and J by 5 bases, 8 bases remained unmatched. The CDR3 is CASSLAAGGRNEQYF. The CDR3 coding sequence is TGTGCCAGCAGCTTGGCCGCGGGGGGGAGGAACGAGCAGTACTTC.

The chain carries TRBV7-3 and TRBJ1-5; D is unclear. Between the trimmed V and J ends, which lost 1 base and 10 bases, there was a span of 11 bases. CDR3 length equals 13 residues. The germline gives CDR1 SGHTA, CDR2 FQGTGA. The CDR3 DNA reads as TGTGCCAGCAGCTTAAACCCCCGTGGACCCCAGCATTTT. Encoded protein: CASSLNPRGPQHF.

The genes are TRBV3-1 and TRBJ2-3; possibly TRBD2 for D (7 bases). CDR1 LGHDT and CDR2 YNNKEL come from the germline V gene (reference sequence). The CDR3 consists of 12 residues. With 3 bases removed from V and 10 bases from J, the gap between germline ends came to 11 bases. DNA for the CDR3: TGTGCCAGCAGCCAGGGGGAGGGGGCGCAGTATTTT. This translates into CASSQGEGAQYF.

The table lists this clonotype with many counts. The chain couples TRBV7-2 to TRBJ2-7; weak D call: TRBD2 (6 bases). Germline V lookup: CDR1 SGHTA, CDR2 FQGNSA. This CDR3 region has 14 residues. Trimming removed 5 bases from V and 5 bases from J, with 16 bases in between. CDR3 loop: CASSAGPTPHEQYF. The CDR3 bases are TGTGCCAGCAGCGCGGGACCGACCCCCCACGAGCAGTACTTC.

The J gene is TRBJ2-1, the V gene TRBV7-3; TRBD2 matches 10 bases. Trimming removed 5 bases from V and 0 bases from J; junction bases left unmatched: 7. This CDR3 spans 17 amino acids. The germline V gene has CDR1 SGHTA and CDR2 FQGTGA. The CDR3 protein is CASSPEASGSSYNEQFF. CDR3 coding DNA: TGTGCCAGCAGCCCCGAGGCTAGCGGGAGCTCCTACAATGAGCAGTTCTTC. Variable domain in full (rest from reference TRBV7-3 and TRBJ2-1): GAGVSQTPSNKVTEKGKYVELRCDPISGHTALYWYRQSLGQGPEFLIYFQGTGAADDSGLPNDRFFAVRPEGSVSTLKIQRTERGDSAVYLCASSPEASGSSYNEQFFGPGTRLTVL.